Shown below are 29 T cell receptor beta chains from a single sample sequenced in a study of T cell responses to AZD1222 COVID-19 vaccine. Assay used: immunoSEQ multiplex PCR; TCRdb lists only in-frame clones, some missing. In the table there are about 190,000 clones, about nine tenths of which are singletons. The sequencing here drew on peripheral blood, taken on day 0 of AZD1222 vaccination. The source of these receptors is an adult in good health.

The V gene is TRBV5-1, the J gene TRBJ2-7; D remains unclear. The CDR3 sequence is 13 residues long. V gave up 0 bases and J gave up 3 bases, with 7 bases separating them. Looked up from germline, CDR1 is SGHRS and CDR2 is YFSETQ. CDR3 protein: CASSLVAGYEQYF. The DNA for the CDR3 is TGCGCCAGCAGCTTGGTTGCAGGCTACGAGCAGTACTTC.

J is TRBJ2-7 and V is TRBV5-5, with 13 bases fitting TRBD2. The ends lost 0 bases at V and 0 bases at J; junction bases unmatched: 3. The CDR3 contains 17 residues. Germline assignment: CDR1 SGHKS and CDR2 YYEKEE (reference sequence). CDR3 sequence reads: CASSLGTSGGSSYEQYF. The CDR3 DNA follows: TGTGCCAGCAGCTTGGGGACTAGCGGGGGAAGCTCCTACGAGCAGTACTTC. The full variable domain, rest sourced from reference TRBV5-5 and TRBJ2-7, is DAGVTQSPTHLIKTRGQQVTLRCSPISGHKSVSWYQQVLGQGPQFIFQYYEKEERGRGNFPDRFSARQFPNYSSELNVNALLLGDSALYLCASSLGTSGGSSYEQYFGPGTRLTVT.

The V gene is TRBV28, the J gene TRBJ2-7, with D possibly TRBD2 on 6 matching bases. CDR1 and CDR2 from the germline V gene are MDHEN and SYDVKM. Trimming took off 7 bases at V and 0 bases at J, with 13 bases between the two ends. The CDR3 extends over 14 amino acids. The CDR3 DNA is TGTGCCAGCAACTCTGGACTAAACTCCTACGAGCAGTACTTC. Its translation is CASNSGLNSYEQYF.

V gene TRBV6-5 combines with J gene TRBJ2-1, with 9 bases fitting TRBD2. CDR1 is MNHEY, CDR2 SVGAGI, per germline. The CDR3 is made up of 16 amino acids. Germline trimming cut 3 bases from V and 4 bases from J; bases unmatched to any gene: 7. Here the CDR3 reads CASSYLTSGVYNEQFF. In nucleotides, the CDR3 is TGTGCCAGCAGTTATTTGACTAGCGGAGTATACAATGAGCAGTTCTTC.

The rearrangement uses TRBV9 and TRBJ2-7; 8 nucleotides align to TRBD1. V shed 5 bases and J 5 bases; nucleotides not matched to a gene: 9. This CDR3 comprises 14 residues. CDR1 and CDR2 (germline): SGDLS, YYNGEE. The CDR3 region is CASSPGGEVHEQYF. The CDR3 bases are TGTGCCAGCAGTCCAGGGGGCGAGGTTCACGAGCAGTACTTC.

The chain couples TRBV5-1 to TRBJ2-1, with 10 positions matching TRBD2. With V trimmed by 4 bases and J by 5 bases, 15 bases remained unmatched. The CDR3 covers 18 residues. Germline-derived CDR1 and CDR2 are SGHRS and YFSETQ. CDR3 DNA sequence: TGCGCCAGCAGCCCCGGTCTTCGGCCTAGCGGGAGAGACAATGAGCAGTTCTTC. Its translation: CASSPGLRPSGRDNEQFF.

This rearrangement joins TRBV6-5 to TRBJ2-7; maybe TRBD1 (6 bases). V lost 6 bases and J 3 bases, leaving 15 bases between the germline ends. There are 14 residues in the CDR3. From germline, CDR1 is MNHEY and CDR2 SVGAGI. CDR3 residues: CASRTGTPDYEQYF. The CDR3, as DNA: TGTGCCAGCAGAACCGGGACACCTGACTACGAGCAGTACTTC.

The chain links TRBV7-9 to TRBJ2-7; TRBD1 agrees at 12 bases. The germline gives CDR1 SEHNR, CDR2 FQNEAQ (reference sequence). The CDR3 is 14 residues long. The V gene end was trimmed by 4 bases and the J gene end by 4 bases; junction bases not matched to a gene: 2. This CDR3 reads CASSSGQGAYEQYF. DNA of the CDR3: TGTGCCAGCAGCTCGGGACAGGGGGCTTACGAGCAGTACTTC.

The chain couples TRBV19 to TRBJ2-5; 7 nucleotides line up with TRBD2. This CDR3 comprises 16 residues. The V gene end was trimmed by 3 bases and the J gene end by 2 bases; junction bases not matched to a gene: 9. Germline V gives CDR1 LNHDA, CDR2 SQIVND (reference sequence). Written as DNA, the CDR3 is TGTGCCAGTAGTATTAGGGTGGCTAGCGGACAAGAGACCCAGTACTTC. Residues: CASSIRVASGQETQYF.

The J gene is TRBJ2-3, the V gene TRBV10-1; D tentatively reads TRBD1 or TRBD2 (5 bases each). The CDR3 sequence is 15 residues long. Trimming removed 4 bases at V and 1 base at J, with 12 bases between. Per the germline V gene, CDR1 is WNHNN and CDR2 is SYGVQD (reference sequence). The CDR3 DNA reads TGCGCCAGCAGTGCCGGGGCTGGGGGCACAGATACGCAGTATTTT. It is translated as CASSAGAGGTDTQYF.

The gene calls are TRBV5-4 and TRBJ2-2; D may be TRBD1 (6 bases). The CDR3 sequence is 15 residues long. Trimming took 4 bases from V and 8 from J, leaving 18 bases between them. Germline V CDR1 and CDR2: SGHNT, YYREEE (reference sequence). The CDR3 region is CASSLGASRAGELFF. The CDR3 DNA follows: TGTGCCAGCAGCCTGGGGGCTAGCAGGGCAGGGGAGCTGTTTTTT.

This chain joins TRBV21-1 and TRBJ2-7; the D call in the table, TRBD1, was not verified against the DNA. TRBV21-1 is a documented pseudogene. This CDR3 region has 13 residues. CDR3 residues: CASLRQGAYEQYF. Here the CDR3 DNA reads TGTGCCAGCCTTAGACAGGGGGCCTACGAGCAGTACTTC.

The chain uses TRBV27 and TRBJ1-6; possible D gene TRBD1, 6 bases. Germline values: CDR1 MNHEY, CDR2 SMNVEV (reference sequence). The CDR3 totals 17 residues. V lost 2 bases and J 6 bases, leaving 17 bases between the germline ends. The chain's CDR3 is CASSLEGRGGFNSPLHF. The CDR3 nucleotides are TGTGCCAGCAGTTTAGAAGGCAGGGGAGGATTTAATTCACCCCTCCACTTT.

The chain combines TRBV7-3 with TRBJ1-3; D is uncertain. Looked up from germline, CDR1 is SGHTA and CDR2 is FQGTGA. This CDR3 comprises 15 residues. The V and J ends lost 2 bases and 2 bases respectively, with 10 bases between them. The CDR3 region has the DNA TGTGCCAGCAGCTTACTCCCATCGGCTGGAAACACCATATATTTT. As protein: CASSLLPSAGNTIYF. The whole variable domain, filled in from reference TRBV7-3 and TRBJ1-3, reads GAGVSQTPSNKVTEKGKYVELRCDPISGHTALYWYRQSLGQGPEFLIYFQGTGAADDSGLPNDRFFAVRPEGSVSTLKIQRTERGDSAVYLCASSLLPSAGNTIYFGEGSWLTVV.

The gene calls are TRBV3-1 (or the pseudogene TRBV3-2) and TRBJ2-7, with D perhaps TRBD2 (5 bases). This CDR3 region has 13 residues. Germline values: CDR1 LGHDT, CDR2 YNNKEL (reference sequence). Trimming took 5 bases from V and 3 from J, leaving 11 bases between them. The CDR3 nucleotides are TGTGCCAGCAGCGTAGGACGGGGCTACGAGCAGTACTTC. Encoded protein: CASSVGRGYEQYF.

This clone was observed a single time. V usage is TRBV19 and J usage is TRBJ1-5; D uncertain. The ends were cut back, 4 bases at V and 1 base at J, with 17 bases in the middle. This CDR3 has 17 amino acids. The germline gives CDR1 LNHDA, CDR2 SQIVND (reference sequence). The CDR3 nucleotides read TGTGCCAGTAGTAGTCAAGGTAGTCTCGGGAGCAATCAGCCCCAGCATTTT. Translated: CASSSQGSLGSNQPQHF.

The rearrangement links TRBV7-9 to TRBJ2-3; 10 nucleotides line up with TRBD2. With V trimmed by 5 bases and J by 4 bases, 9 bases remained unmatched. From germline, CDR1 is SEHNR and CDR2 FQNEAQ (reference sequence). The length of the CDR3 is 16 residues. CDR3 residues: CASSPHGLAGADTQYF. The CDR3 nucleotides read TGTGCCAGCAGCCCCCACGGGCTAGCGGGAGCAGATACGCAGTATTTT.

The chain carries TRBV7-2 and TRBJ1-2; 11 bases map to TRBD1. V trimming: 5 bases; J trimming: 5 bases; junction bases outside the gene matches: 10. The germline gives CDR1 SGHTA, CDR2 FQGNSA. There are 16 residues in the CDR3. The CDR3: CASSNPGQGARYGYTF. The CDR3 DNA reads TGTGCCAGCAGCAACCCCGGACAGGGGGCGAGGTATGGCTACACCTTC.

The V and J genes are TRBV23-1 and TRBJ1-1; TRBD1 agrees at 7 bases. TRBV23-1 is recorded as an ORF, its role being uncertain. The CDR3 is 18 residues long. Trimming cost V 2 bases and J 6 bases; bases outside gene matches: 18. The CDR3 protein is CASSQGATETGRGAEAFF. The CDR3 DNA reads as TGCGCCAGCAGTCAAGGCGCAACCGAGACAGGGCGAGGCGCTGAAGCTTTCTTT.

This chain joins TRBV13 and TRBJ2-6, with 12 bases aligning to TRBD2. Trimming cost V 5 bases and J 3 bases; bases outside gene matches: 8. From germline, CDR1 is PRHDT and CDR2 FYEKMQ (reference sequence). This CDR3 region has 18 residues. CDR3 sequence (DNA): TGTGCCAGCAGCCCCCGACTAGCGGGAGTTAGTGGGGCCAACGTCCTGACTTTC. It codes for CASSPRLAGVSGANVLTF. The full variable domain, with the rest looked up from reference TRBV13 and TRBJ2-6, is AAGVIQSPRHLIKEKRETATLKCYPIPRHDTVYWYQQGPGQDPQFLISFYEKMQSDKGSIPDRFSAQQFSDYHSELNMSSLELGDSALYFCASSPRLAGVSGANVLTFGAGSRLTVL.

This chain joins TRBV6-1 and TRBJ1-1; D is ambiguous. The germline gives CDR1 MNHNS, CDR2 SASEGT. V was pared by 2 bases and J by 0 bases, with 10 bases between. The CDR3 is 15 residues long. In DNA, the CDR3 is TGTGCCAGCAGTGAACACATCAGCCTGAACACTGAAGCTTTCTTT. This gives the protein CASSEHISLNTEAFF.

This chain uses TRBV5-6 with TRBJ1-1; TRBD1 matches at 11 bases. CDR3 length equals 14 residues. Germline values: CDR1 SGHDT, CDR2 YYEEEE. V was pared by 4 bases and J by 6 bases, with 5 bases of the junction left unmatched. The CDR3 is CASSRGQGASEAFF. CDR3 DNA sequence: TGTGCCAGCAGCCGCGGACAGGGGGCCTCTGAAGCTTTCTTT. The variable domain in full, with the rest retrieved from reference TRBV5-6 and TRBJ1-1, is DAGVTQSPTHLIKTRGQQVTLRCSPKSGHDTVSWYQQALGQGPQFIFQYYEEEERQRGNFPDRFSGHQFPNYSSELNVNALLLGDSALYLCASSRGQGASEAFFGQGTRLTVV.

The genes are TRBV29-1 and TRBJ1-2, with 9 bases identical to TRBD1. The J segment lost 5 bases and the V segment lost 7 bases, leaving 2 bases of the junction unmatched. The length of the CDR3 is 11 residues. Germline V gives CDR1 SQVTM, CDR2 ANQGSEA. The CDR3 DNA follows: TGCAGCGGCGGACAGGGGTATGGCTACACCTTC. Its protein is CSGGQGYGYTF.

This chain links TRBV4-2 with TRBJ2-7, with no clear D. This CDR3 spans 15 amino acids. V was shortened by 1 base and J by 12 bases, with 22 bases between the two germline ends. Germline V gene sequence: CDR1 LGHNA, CDR2 YNFKEQ. CDR3 in amino acids: CASSQVDLRELKLYF. CDR3 coding DNA: TGTGCCAGCAGCCAAGTGGACCTTAGAGAACTAAAGTTGTACTTC.

This clone appeared a few times. The V gene is TRBV18, the J gene TRBJ1-5, with 9 bases identical to TRBD1. J lost 6 bases, V lost 6 bases, and 9 bases had no gene match. Germline V gene data show CDR1 as KGHSH and CDR2 as LQKENI. The CDR3 loop spans 15 amino acids. For the CDR3, the DNA is TGTGCCAGCTCTGCAAGACAGGGGGTCGGTCAGCCCCAGCATTTT. Translating it yields CASSARQGVGQPQHF.

The gene calls are TRBV7-8 and TRBJ1-2; TRBD1 agrees at 7 bases. There are 14 residues in the CDR3. V gave up 5 bases and J gave up 4 bases; unmatched junction bases: 7. Germline values: CDR1 SGHVS, CDR2 FQNEAQ. The DNA of the CDR3 is TGTGCCAGCAGCCAGGGGGGGGATGGCTATGGCTACACCTTC. Translating gives CASSQGGDGYGYTF. Using reference TRBV7-8 and TRBJ1-2 for the parts outside the CDR3, the full variable domain is GAGVSQSPRYKVAKRGQDVALRCDPISGHVSLFWYQQALGQGPEFLTYFQNEAQLDKSGLPSDRFFAERPEGSVSTLKIQRTQQEDSAVYLCASSQGGDGYGYTFGSGTRLTVV.

This clone was picked up one time. In DNA form, the CDR3 reads TGTGCCAGCAGTGAAGGGGGTTGGGGAGAAAAACTGTTTTTT. Its translation is CASSEGGWGEKLFF. The V gene is TRBV6-1, the J gene TRBJ1-4; no clear D gene. The CDR3 covers 14 residues. The germline V gene has CDR1 MNHNS and CDR2 SASEGT. V shed 1 base and J shed 8 bases, with 11 bases lying between them.

Concerning this clone itself: The same CDR3 is also encoded by other DNA sequences in this sample. The chain uses TRBV12-3 or TRBV12-4 and TRBJ2-5; no reliable D call. Trimming removed 6 bases at V and 4 bases at J, with 6 bases between. This CDR3 spans 11 amino acids. CDR3 DNA sequence: TGTGCCAGCAGCCTGGGAGAGACCCAGTACTTC. This sequence encodes CASSLGETQYF.

This chain links TRBV7-9 with TRBJ2-1; D remains unclear. The CDR3 runs 15 residues. V lost 1 base to trimming and J lost 5 bases, with 12 bases between them. The germline CDR1 and CDR2 sequences are SEHNR and FQNEAQ (reference sequence). Here the CDR3 reads CASSLVKGKNNEQFF. CDR3 bases: TGTGCCAGCAGCTTAGTTAAGGGAAAAAACAATGAGCAGTTCTTC.